This T cell receptor beta chain comes out of a study of blood T cells in healthy people across ages. General observations from the study: Greater diversity and more naive CD4+ cells were seen in long-lived donors than in aged donors.

This clonotype appeared a few times. Its matching antigen is unknown. The CDR3 is 14 residues long. In germline, CDR1 is SGHDN, CDR2 FVKESK. Together with a sample-barcoded 5' primer, a J-beta primer mix was included in a second PCR lasting roughly 6 to 12 cycles. TCRdb re-derived calls from the 5' RACE reads in MiXCR, one entry per CDR3 protein. The data show fewer than 800,000 distinct CDR3 sequences, 25% seen once. The sample was also linked to a second study, of T cells of mothers and their children.

The rearrangement uses TRBV14 and TRBJ2-5, with no clear D. Matching the DNA end better, TRBJ2-1 makes the J call doubtful. This sequence was found in a boy aged 5-17 years in good health. The specimen was blood. This CDR3 reads CASSQDTAIPEQFF. DNA for the CDR3: TGTGCCAGCAGCCAAGATACGGCGATTCCTGAGCAGTTCTTC.